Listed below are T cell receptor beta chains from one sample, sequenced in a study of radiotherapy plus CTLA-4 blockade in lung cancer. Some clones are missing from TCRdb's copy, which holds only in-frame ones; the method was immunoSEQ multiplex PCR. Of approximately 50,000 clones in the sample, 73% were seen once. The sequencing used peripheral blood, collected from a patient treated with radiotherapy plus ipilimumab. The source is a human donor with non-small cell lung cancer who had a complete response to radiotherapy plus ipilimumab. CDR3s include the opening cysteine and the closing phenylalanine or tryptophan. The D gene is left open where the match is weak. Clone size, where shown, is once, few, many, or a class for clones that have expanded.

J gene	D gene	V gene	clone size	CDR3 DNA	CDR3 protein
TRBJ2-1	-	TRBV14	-	TGTGCCAGCAGCCAGATAGGGGGACATGAGCAGTTCTTC	CASSQIGGHEQFF
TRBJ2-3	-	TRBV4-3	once	TGCGCCAGCAGCCACCGGGACTCAGATACGCAGTATTTT	CASSHRDSDTQYF
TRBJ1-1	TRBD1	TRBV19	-	TGTGCCAGTACCACATTCCGGGACAGGGGGCTTCGGGCTTTCTTT	CASTTFRDRGLRAFF
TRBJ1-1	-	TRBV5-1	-	TGCGCCAGCAGCCCCGGTCCCCCTACGAGAGCTTTCTTT	CASSPGPPTRAFF
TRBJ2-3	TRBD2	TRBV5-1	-	TGCGCCAGCAGCTGGGAGGGGACTAGCGGGTCCGATACGCAGTATTTT	CASSWEGTSGSDTQYF
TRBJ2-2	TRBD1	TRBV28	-	TGTGCCAGCAGTTTATGGGGACAGGGATCGGTGAACACCGGGGAGCTGTTTTTT	CASSLWGQGSVNTGELFF
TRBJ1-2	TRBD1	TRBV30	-	TGTGCCTGGAGTCGACCTGCAGGGGGTAACTATGGCTACACCTTC	CAWSRPAGGNYGYTF
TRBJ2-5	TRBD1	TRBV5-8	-	TGTGCCAGCAGCCCGTCCCGGGACAGGGGCCAAGAGACCCAGTACTTC	CASSPSRDRGQETQYF
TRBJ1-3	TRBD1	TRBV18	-	TGTGCCAGCTCACATACCGGACAGGGAGCTGGAAACACCATATATTTT	CASSHTGQGAGNTIYF
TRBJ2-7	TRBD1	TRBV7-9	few	TGTGCCAGCAGCTCACCGGGGACAGGGGTTTACGAGCAGTACTTC	CASSSPGTGVYEQYF
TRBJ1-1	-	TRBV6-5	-	TGTGCCAGCAGTCACTATAAGAACACTGAAGCTTTCTTT	CASSHYKNTEAFF
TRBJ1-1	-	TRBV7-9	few	TGTGCCAGCAGCTTACGGACTGAAGCTTTCTTT	CASSLRTEAFF
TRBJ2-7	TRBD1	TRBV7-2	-	TGTGCCAGCAGCTTCCTAGGACAGGGTTCTTACGAGCAGTACTTC	CASSFLGQGSYEQYF
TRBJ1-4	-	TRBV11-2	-	TGTGCCAGCAGCTTAGATCTAGGCCGCGGGTCCCTTGAGTTT	CASSLDLGRGSLEF
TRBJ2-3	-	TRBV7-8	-	TGTGCCAGCAGCCGAAGAGGCAGGGCGCGCACAGATACGCAGTATTTT	CASSRRGRARTDTQYF
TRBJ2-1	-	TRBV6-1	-	TGTGCCAGCAGTGAAACGATAAGGGGGCGGGGCCGGGAGCAGTTCTTC	CASSETIRGRGREQFF
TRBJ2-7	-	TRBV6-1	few	TGTGCCAGCAGTGGAACCGACAGGACCTACGAGCAGTACTTC	CASSGTDRTYEQYF
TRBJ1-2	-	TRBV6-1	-	TGTGCCAGCAGTGAATCTGGTCGTAGAGCTAACTATGGCTACACCTTC	CASSESGRRANYGYTF
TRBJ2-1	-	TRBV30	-	TGTGCCGCAATACGGCGGGGTAGGGACTACAATGAGCAGTTCTTC	CAAIRRGRDYNEQFF
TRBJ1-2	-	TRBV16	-	TGTGCCAGCAGCCAGCGGGCAGACTATGGCTACACCTTC	CASSQRADYGYTF
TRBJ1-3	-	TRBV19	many	TGTGCCAGTACCAAGGACGGGACAACCTCTGGAAACACCATATATTTT	CASTKDGTTSGNTIYF
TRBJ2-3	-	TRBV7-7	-	TGTGCCAGCAGCCAAGGGGGGGCTAGCGCAGATACGCAGTATTTT	CASSQGGASADTQYF
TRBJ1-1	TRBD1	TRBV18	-	TGTGCCAGCTCACCAGGGACAGGGTTTGGGAGGGCTGAAGCTTTCTTT	CASSPGTGFGRAEAFF
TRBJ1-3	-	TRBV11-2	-	TGTGCCAGCAGCTTAACCCGCAGCTCTGGAAACACCATATATTTT	CASSLTRSSGNTIYF
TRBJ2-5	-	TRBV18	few	TGTGCCAGCTCACCCGCGGCCCCCATGAAAAAGCCACAAGAGACCCAGTACTTC	CASSPAAPMKKPQETQYF
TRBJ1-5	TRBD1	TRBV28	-	TGTGCCAGCAGTTTAGGGACAGGGGGGATCAATCAGCCCCAGCATTTT	CASSLGTGGINQPQHF
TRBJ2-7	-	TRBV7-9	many	TGTGCCAGCAGCTTCTCAGGGGGGTACGAGCAGTACTTC	CASSFSGGYEQYF
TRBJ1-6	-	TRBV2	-	TGTGCCAGCATGACAGCAAGCTCCTATAATTCACCCCTCCACTTT	CASMTASSYNSPLHF
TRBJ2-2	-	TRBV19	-	TGTGCCAGTAGTATTTTATCCCTTAACACCGGGGAGCTGTTTTTT	CASSILSLNTGELFF
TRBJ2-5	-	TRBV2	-	TGTGCCAGCCTCAGGGTTCGCCAAGAGACCCAGTACTTC	CASLRVRQETQYF
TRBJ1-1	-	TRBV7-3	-	TGTGCCAGCAGCTTGGAGGGAGGCAGTGTGGGCACTGAAGCTTTCTTT	CASSLEGGSVGTEAFF
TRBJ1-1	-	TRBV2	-	TGTGCCAGCAGTGAAAGAGCGTCCACTGAAGCTTTCTTT	CASSERASTEAFF
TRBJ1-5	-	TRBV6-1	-	TGTGCCAGCTTAGGGGGGGTATTGGACAATCAGCCCCAGCATTTT	CASLGGVLDNQPQHF
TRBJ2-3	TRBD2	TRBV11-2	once	TGTGCCAGCAGCTTAGTGGGACTAGCGGGAGGTTTTCCAGATACGCAGTATTTT	CASSLVGLAGGFPDTQYF
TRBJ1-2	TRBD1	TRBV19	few	TGTGCCAGTAGTCCGGGACAGGGGCCCTATGGCTACACCTTC	CASSPGQGPYGYTF
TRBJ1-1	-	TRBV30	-	TGTGCCTGGAGTGTAGGAGGGGTTGGTGAAGCTTTCTTT	CAWSVGGVGEAFF
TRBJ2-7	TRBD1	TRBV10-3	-	TGTGCCATCAGTGCGGGACAGCGCGAGCAGTACTTC	CAISAGQREQYF
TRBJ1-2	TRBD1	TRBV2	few	TGTGCCAGCAGCCTCGGACAGGGGGCTAGTTATGGCTACACCTTC	CASSLGQGASYGYTF
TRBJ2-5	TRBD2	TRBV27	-	TGTGCCAGCAGTCTCCCGAGACGGACTAGCGGGGCGGAGACCCAGTACTTC	CASSLPRRTSGAETQYF
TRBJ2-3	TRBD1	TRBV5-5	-	TGTGCCAGCAGCTTGAACAGGGGTAGCACAGATACGCAGTATTTT	CASSLNRGSTDTQYF
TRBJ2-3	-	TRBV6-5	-	TGTGCCGGCAGTTACTCTAACAGGGATCCTCCTTCTACGCAGTATTTT	CAGSYSNRDPPSTQYF
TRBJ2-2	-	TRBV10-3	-	TGTGCCATCAAGGAGGGAAGTGCGAACACCGGGGAGCTGTTTTTT	CAIKEGSANTGELFF
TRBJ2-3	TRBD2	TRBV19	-	TGTGCCAGTAGTCTCAGACACGGGACTAGCGGCAAAGATACGCAGTATTTT	CASSLRHGTSGKDTQYF
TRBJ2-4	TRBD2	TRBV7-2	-	TGTGCCAGCAGCTCACTCGAAGCGGGGGGGCTAGCCAAAAACATTCAGTACTTC	CASSSLEAGGLAKNIQYF
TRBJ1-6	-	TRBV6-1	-	TGTGCCAGCAGCGCCAGGGACTATAATTCACCCCTCCACTTT	CASSARDYNSPLHF
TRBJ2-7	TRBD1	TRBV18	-	TGTGCCAGCTCACCCGGACAGGGCACCCTCTACGAGCAGTACTTC	CASSPGQGTLYEQYF
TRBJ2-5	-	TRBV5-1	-	TGCGCCAGCAGCCGGCTTGCAGGGTACCAAGAGACCCAGTACTTC	CASSRLAGYQETQYF
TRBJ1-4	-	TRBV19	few	TGTGCCAGTAGTCGATCGATAGGGAGGGGTGAAAAACTGTTTTTT	CASSRSIGRGEKLFF
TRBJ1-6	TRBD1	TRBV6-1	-	TGTGCCAGCACTATACAGGGGCTGGGTTCACCCCTCCACTTT	CASTIQGLGSPLHF
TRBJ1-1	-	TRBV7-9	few	TGTGCCAGCAGCTTCAGGACAGTTGTCACGACCACTGAAGCTTTCTTT	CASSFRTVVTTTEAFF
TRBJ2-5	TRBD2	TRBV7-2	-	TGTGCCAGCAGCTTAAAGTCTAGCGGGGTGGAGGAGACCCAGTACTTC	CASSLKSSGVEETQYF
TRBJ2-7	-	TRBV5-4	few	TGTGCCAGCAGCTTGGGAGGGTACGAGCAGTACTTC	CASSLGGYEQYF